The 20 T cell receptor beta chains below come from one sample, sequenced in a study of identical twins. TCRdb fed the 5' RACE reads into MiXCR, producing one record per CDR3 protein. The table has hundreds of thousands of distinct CDR3 sequences, 6.1% seen once; the top ten hold 1.5% to 2%. Sequencing was performed on naive T cells sorted from blood. Every receptor here comes from a man aged 18 to 29 in good health.

This chain joins TRBV3-1 and TRBJ2-7; 16 nucleotides align to TRBD2. The CDR3 runs to 17 residues. J lost 7 bases, V lost 4 bases, and 10 bases had no gene match. CDR1 and CDR2 from the germline V gene are LGHDT and YNNKEL (reference sequence). The CDR3 sequence is CASSRGLAGGPGQEQYF. In DNA, the CDR3 is TGTGCCAGCAGCCGGGGACTAGCGGGAGGGCCAGGTCAGGAGCAGTACTTC.

This sequence joins TRBV12-3 or TRBV12-4 and TRBJ2-1; TRBD2 aligns across 8 bases. The length of the CDR3 is 19 residues. The V gene end was trimmed by 7 bases and the J gene end by 7 bases; junction bases not matched to a gene: 24. CDR3 coding DNA: TGTGCCAGCAACTGGTGGGCGGGAGGACTCCCCACACACGGGAATGAGCAGTTCTTC. Its translation: CASNWWAGGLPTHGNEQFF.

This clonotype has a count of ten or more. The chain couples TRBV20-1 to TRBJ2-1; perhaps TRBD2 as D (5 bases). Trimming stripped 1 base from V and 8 bases from J, with 12 bases between. Germline lookup yields CDR1 DFQATT and CDR2 SNEGSKA (reference sequence). The length of the CDR3 is 13 residues. CDR3 amino acids: CSARVGVGDEQFF. The DNA of the CDR3 is TGCAGTGCTAGAGTCGGGGTTGGCGATGAGCAGTTCTTC.

Ten or more counts support this clonotype. Compared with germline, one end of the junction differs, possibly owing to a read error. The CDR3 spells CSARGGGRDTF. The CDR3 DNA sequence: TGCAGTGCTAGAGGTGGGGGGCGGGACACCTTC. The V gene is TRBV20-1, the J gene TRBJ2-7; D assignment may be TRBD1 or TRBD2 (6 bases each). Germline V lookup: CDR1 DFQATT, CDR2 SNEGSKA (reference sequence). This CDR3 contains 11 residues.

In its sample, this clonotype was seen many times. The chain carries TRBV20-1 and TRBJ2-7, with D unclear. V was shortened by 0 bases and J by 5 bases, with 11 bases between the two germline ends. Germline V gives CDR1 DFQATT, CDR2 SNEGSKA (reference sequence). This CDR3 comprises 13 residues. The CDR3 protein is CSARDRIPHEQYF. For the CDR3, the DNA is TGCAGTGCTAGAGATCGAATCCCCCACGAGCAGTACTTC.

This clonotype was counted at least ten times. V usage is TRBV15 and J usage is TRBJ1-6; maybe TRBD1 (5 bases). Germline CDR1 is LNHNV and CDR2 is YYDKDF (reference sequence). The CDR3 loop spans 15 amino acids. V was clipped by 0 bases and J by 9 bases, with 12 bases between them. Here the CDR3 DNA reads TGTGCCACCAGCAGAGAGCCAGGGAGTACTTCACCCCTCCACTTT. This sequence encodes CATSREPGSTSPLHF.

The chain couples TRBV3-1 to TRBJ2-1; the D gene is possibly TRBD1 (5 bases). V was clipped by 8 bases and J by 8 bases, with 13 bases between them. Looked up from germline, CDR1 is LGHDT and CDR2 is YNNKEL (reference sequence). The CDR3 has 12 residues. CDR3: CASGATPDEQFF. The CDR3 DNA sequence: TGTGCCAGCGGGGCTACCCCAGATGAGCAGTTCTTC.

The rearrangement uses TRBV7-9 and TRBJ2-3, with D unresolved. This CDR3 comprises 16 residues. Trimming stripped 3 bases from V and 1 base from J, with 14 bases between. Germline CDR1 and CDR2: SEHNR and FQNEAQ (reference sequence). The DNA for the CDR3 is TGTGCCAGCAGCTTCAGCCCTCTCGGAGGCACAGATACGCAGTATTTT. This gives the protein CASSFSPLGGTDTQYF.

This clonotype was observed a few times. The CDR3 sequence: CASGLVGWQLPGGYEQYV. The CDR3 DNA reads as TGTGCTAGTGGTTTGGTAGGCTGGCAACTCCCGGGGGGCTACGAGCAGTACGTC. The gene calls are TRBV12-5 and TRBJ2-7; 7 positions agree with TRBD2. Per the germline V gene, CDR1 is LGHNT and CDR2 is FRNRAP. The CDR3 has 18 amino acids. V lost 0 bases and J lost 3; bases outside the gene matches: 14.

The CDR3 sequence is CASSGSGRDSSTDTQYF. The DNA of the CDR3 is TGTGCCAGCAGCGGAAGCGGGAGAGACAGTAGCACAGATACGCAGTATTTT. The chain recombines TRBV9 with TRBJ2-3; 8 bases align to TRBD2. The J segment lost 0 bases and the V segment lost 3 bases, leaving 9 bases of the junction unmatched. This CDR3 is 17 amino acids long. Per germline, CDR1 SGDLS and CDR2 YYNGEE. Full variable domain (missing parts from reference TRBV9 and TRBJ2-3): DSGVTQTPKHLITATGQRVTLRCSPRSGDLSVYWYQQSLDQGLQFLIQYYNGEERAKGNILERFSAQQFPDLHSELNLSSLELGDSALYFCASSGSGRDSSTDTQYFGPGTRLTVL.

This clonotype was observed at least ten times. The rearrangement links TRBV6-1 to TRBJ2-3, with 9 bases identical to TRBD2. Per germline, CDR1 MNHNS and CDR2 SASEGT. J gave up 6 bases and V 6 bases, and 7 bases lay outside the gene matches. This CDR3 has 14 residues. The CDR3, as DNA: TGTGCCAGCAGCCTAGCGGGGAGAGGCGATACGCAGTATTTT. Translation: CASSLAGRGDTQYF.

The chain carries TRBV24-1 and TRBJ2-1; D is uncertain. The CDR3 consists of 12 residues. Trimming shortened V by 2 bases and J by 8 bases, and 6 bases separated the two germline ends. Germline CDR1 reads KGHDR; CDR2 reads SFDVKD. In nucleotides, the CDR3 is TGTGCCACCAGTGATTCCACGGATGAGCAGTTCTTC. It specifies CATSDSTDEQFF.

The chain recombines TRBV9 with TRBJ2-3, with 7 positions matching TRBD2. The germline gives CDR1 SGDLS, CDR2 YYNGEE. CDR3 size: 19 residues. V lost 1 base and J lost 2; bases outside the gene matches: 16. The CDR3 DNA sequence: TGTGCCAGCAGCGTACGAGCTAGCGGAGTCGATGGAGACACAGATACGCAGTATTTT. It codes for CASSVRASGVDGDTDTQYF.

This clonotype was seen many times. The chain carries TRBV29-1 and TRBJ2-7; D is ambiguous. The germline V gene encodes CDR1 SQVTM and CDR2 ANQGSEA. The CDR3 length is 13 residues. V lost 4 bases and J 1 base, leaving 11 bases between the germline ends. DNA for the CDR3: TGCAGCGTTGTGCCTGAATGGTCCTACGAGCAGTACTTC. It specifies CSVVPEWSYEQYF.

The gene calls are TRBV28 and TRBJ2-7; D is unresolved. Trimming took 2 bases from V and 2 from J, leaving 16 bases between them. Germline CDR1 MDHEN, CDR2 SYDVKM. This CDR3 contains 16 residues. The CDR3 loop is CASSLTEMLLPYEQYF. In DNA, the CDR3 is TGTGCCAGCAGTTTAACCGAGATGCTCCTTCCCTACGAGCAGTACTTC.

This clonotype came up a few times. This sequence joins TRBV7-2 and TRBJ2-7; 7 nucleotides agree with TRBD1. The CDR3 runs 15 residues. From germline, CDR1 is SGHTA and CDR2 FQGNSA. The J segment lost 1 base and the V segment lost 4 bases, leaving 7 bases of the junction unmatched. In DNA form, the CDR3 reads TGTGCCAGCAGCTACCGGGACAGCGCTTCCTACGAGCAGTACTTC. Amino acids: CASSYRDSASYEQYF.

This clonotype was seen ten or more times. The chain carries TRBV20-1 and TRBJ1-1; TRBD1 matches 7 bases. The CDR3 is made up of 14 amino acids. With 3 bases clipped from V and 1 base from J, the junction kept 5 bases outside the gene matches. Germline V lookup: CDR1 DFQATT, CDR2 SNEGSKA (reference sequence). The CDR3 sequence: CSARPGQRNTEAFF. DNA of the CDR3: TGCAGTGCTAGGCCGGGACAGAGGAACACTGAAGCTTTCTTT.

The rearrangement joins TRBV11-3 to TRBJ2-7; 9 nucleotides match TRBD1. V was clipped by 3 bases and J by 0 bases; unmatched bases: 3. This CDR3 contains 15 residues. Germline V CDR1 and CDR2: SGHNT, YENEEA. CDR3 nucleotides: TGTGCCAGCAGCTTTTTGGGACAGGGCTCCTACGAGCAGTACGTC. Its protein product is CASSFLGQGSYEQYV.

This clonotype has a handful of counts. The V gene is TRBV4-1, the J gene TRBJ2-5, with 8 bases fitting TRBD2. After removal of 0 bases from V and 1 base from J, the junction contained 4 bases not matched to a gene. CDR1 is MGHRA, CDR2 YSYEKL, per germline. The CDR3 sequence is 16 residues long. CDR3 in amino acids: CASSQDGGLAQETQYF. DNA for the CDR3: TGCGCCAGCAGCCAAGATGGAGGACTAGCCCAAGAGACCCAGTACTTC.

V and J are TRBV3-1 and TRBJ2-4; D is uncertain. V lost 1 base to trimming and J lost 2 bases, with 9 bases between them. Germline V gene data show CDR1 as LGHDT and CDR2 as YNNKEL (reference sequence). This CDR3 has 15 residues. CDR3 in amino acids: CASSQVSVTKNIQYF. The CDR3, as DNA: TGTGCCAGCAGCCAAGTATCAGTGACCAAAAACATTCAGTACTTC.